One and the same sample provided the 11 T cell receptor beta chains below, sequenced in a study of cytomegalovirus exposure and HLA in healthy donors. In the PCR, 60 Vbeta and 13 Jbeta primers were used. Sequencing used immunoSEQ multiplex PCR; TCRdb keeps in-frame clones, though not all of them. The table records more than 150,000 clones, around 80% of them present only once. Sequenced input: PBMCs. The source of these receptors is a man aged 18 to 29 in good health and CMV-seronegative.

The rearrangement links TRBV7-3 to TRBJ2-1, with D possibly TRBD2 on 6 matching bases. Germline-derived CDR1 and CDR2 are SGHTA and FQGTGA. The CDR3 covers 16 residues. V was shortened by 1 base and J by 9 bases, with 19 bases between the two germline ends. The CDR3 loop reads CASSLNPVAVGSEQFF. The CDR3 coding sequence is TGTGCCAGCAGCTTAAATCCGGTAGCGGTAGGAAGTGAGCAGTTCTTC. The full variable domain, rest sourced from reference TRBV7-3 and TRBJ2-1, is GAGVSQTPSNKVTEKGKYVELRCDPISGHTALYWYRQSLGQGPEFLIYFQGTGAADDSGLPNDRFFAVRPEGSVSTLKIQRTERGDSAVYLCASSLNPVAVGSEQFFGPGTRLTVL.

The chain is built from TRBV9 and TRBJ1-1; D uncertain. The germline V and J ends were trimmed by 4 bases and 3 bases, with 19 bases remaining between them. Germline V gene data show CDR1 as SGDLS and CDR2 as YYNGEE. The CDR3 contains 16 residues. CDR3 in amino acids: CASSPYFRTSDTEAFF. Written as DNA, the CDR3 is TGTGCCAGCAGCCCGTACTTTCGAACGTCGGACACTGAAGCTTTCTTT.

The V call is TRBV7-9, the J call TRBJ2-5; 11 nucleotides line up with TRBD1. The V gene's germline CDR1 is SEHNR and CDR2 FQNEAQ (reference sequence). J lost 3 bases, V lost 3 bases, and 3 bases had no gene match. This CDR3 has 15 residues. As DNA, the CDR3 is TGTGCCAGCAGCTTGGGACAGGGGGGAAAAGAGACCCAGTACTTC. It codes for CASSLGQGGKETQYF.

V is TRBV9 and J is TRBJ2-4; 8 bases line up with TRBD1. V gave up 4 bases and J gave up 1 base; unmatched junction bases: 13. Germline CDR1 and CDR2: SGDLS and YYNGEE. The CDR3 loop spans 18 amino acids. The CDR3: CASSRAGGSEGAKNIQYF. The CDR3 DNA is TGTGCCAGCAGCAGGGCAGGGGGCTCTGAGGGGGCCAAAAACATTCAGTACTTC.

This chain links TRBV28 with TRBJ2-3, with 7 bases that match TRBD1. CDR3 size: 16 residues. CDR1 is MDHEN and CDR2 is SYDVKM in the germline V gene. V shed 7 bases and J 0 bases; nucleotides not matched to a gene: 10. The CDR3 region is CASKIHQGVSTDTQYF. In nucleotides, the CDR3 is TGTGCCAGCAAGATACACCAGGGGGTTAGCACAGATACGCAGTATTTT.

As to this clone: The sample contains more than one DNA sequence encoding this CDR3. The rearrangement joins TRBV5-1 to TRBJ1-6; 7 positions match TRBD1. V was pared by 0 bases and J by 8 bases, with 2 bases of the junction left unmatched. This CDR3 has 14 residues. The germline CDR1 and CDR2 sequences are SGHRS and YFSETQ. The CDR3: CASSLGQGDSPLHF. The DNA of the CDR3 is TGCGCCAGCAGCTTGGGGCAGGGGGATTCACCCCTCCACTTT.

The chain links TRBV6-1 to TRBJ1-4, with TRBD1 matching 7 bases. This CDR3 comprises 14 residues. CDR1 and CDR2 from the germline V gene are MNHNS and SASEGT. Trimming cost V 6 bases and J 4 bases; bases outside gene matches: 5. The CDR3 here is CASRRQGYNEKLFF. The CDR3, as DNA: TGTGCCAGCAGGAGACAGGGCTATAATGAAAAACTGTTTTTT.

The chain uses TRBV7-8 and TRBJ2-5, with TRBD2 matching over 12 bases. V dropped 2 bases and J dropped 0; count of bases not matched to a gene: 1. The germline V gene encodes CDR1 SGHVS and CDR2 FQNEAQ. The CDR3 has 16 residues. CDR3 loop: CASSLRTSGDQETQYF. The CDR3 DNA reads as TGTGCCAGCAGCTTAAGGACTAGCGGGGACCAAGAGACCCAGTACTTC.

The CDR3 sequence is CASSLRRLGQVSHEQFF. The CDR3 DNA sequence: TGTGCCAGCAGCTTAAGGAGACTTGGACAGGTTTCCCATGAGCAGTTCTTC. The gene calls are TRBV7-6 and TRBJ2-1; 7 bases align to TRBD1. This CDR3 region has 17 residues. The germline CDR1 and CDR2 sequences are SGHVS and FNYEAQ. With 2 bases clipped from V and 8 bases from J, the junction kept 15 bases outside the gene matches.

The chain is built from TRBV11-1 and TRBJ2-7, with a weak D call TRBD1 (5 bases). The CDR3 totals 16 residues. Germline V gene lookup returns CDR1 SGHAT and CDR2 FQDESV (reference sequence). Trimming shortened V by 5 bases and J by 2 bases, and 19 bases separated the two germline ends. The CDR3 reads CASSPAPGHSTYEQYF. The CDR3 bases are TGTGCCAGCAGCCCCGCCCCCGGACACTCGACCTACGAGCAGTACTTC.

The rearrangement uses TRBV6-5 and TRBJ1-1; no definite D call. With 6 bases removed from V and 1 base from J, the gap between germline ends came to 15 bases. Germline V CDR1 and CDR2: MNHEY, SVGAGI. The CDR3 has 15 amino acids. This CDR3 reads CASRPDNRGNTEAFF. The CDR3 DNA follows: TGTGCCAGCAGGCCCGACAACCGGGGGAACACTGAAGCTTTCTTT.